The 24 T cell receptor beta chains given below trace back to one sample, sequenced in a study of control samples from healthy donors and cancer patients. This table comes from immunoSEQ multiplex PCR, and its TCRdb copy is limited to in-frame clones, with some not included. The sample gives some 80,000 clones, 85% to 90% of which show up once; roughly 2% is in the top ten. Sequenced: PBMCs. These TCRs come from a woman aged 60-75 years with head and neck cancer.

CDR3 bases: TGCGCCAGCAGTGAGTCCAGCGGTTACAATGAGCAGTTCTTC. Its translation: CASSESSGYNEQFF. V and J are TRBV10-2 and TRBJ2-1; D is possibly TRBD2 (5 bases). V lost 0 bases to trimming and J lost 4 bases, with 7 bases between them. CDR3 length: 14 residues. The germline V gene encodes CDR1 WSHSY and CDR2 SAAADI.

The V and J genes are TRBV5-1 and TRBJ2-7; either TRBD1 or TRBD2 may supply D (7 bases each). The V gene lost 0 bases and the J gene lost 2 bases, with 12 bases spanning the gap. The CDR3 covers 15 residues. Looked up from germline, CDR1 is SGHRS and CDR2 is YFSETQ. CDR3 in DNA: TGCGCCAGCAGCTTGGGGGGGGGACAGCCCTACGAGCAGTACTTC. This codes for CASSLGGGQPYEQYF.

This chain connects TRBV5-1 to TRBJ1-1; D remains ambiguous. There are 15 residues in the CDR3. The germline V gene encodes CDR1 SGHRS and CDR2 YFSETQ. Trimming pared 0 bases from V and 1 base from J, leaving 10 bases between. The CDR3 sequence: CASSLDRRQNTEAFF. For the CDR3, the DNA is TGCGCCAGCAGCTTGGATCGCAGGCAGAACACTGAAGCTTTCTTT.

The chain is built from TRBV19 and TRBJ2-7; D tentatively fits TRBD1 or TRBD2 (5 bases each). V was cut by 1 base and J by 6 bases, with 13 bases left in between. This CDR3 has 14 amino acids. The germline gives CDR1 LNHDA, CDR2 SQIVND (reference sequence). CDR3: CASSIGRVGGEQYF. CDR3 nucleotide sequence: TGTGCCAGTAGTATAGGACGAGTTGGGGGCGAGCAGTACTTC.

This clone was seen only once. This chain connects TRBV5-1 to TRBJ2-1, with 8 nucleotides matching TRBD2. Germline V gene lookup returns CDR1 SGHRS and CDR2 YFSETQ. V lost 2 bases, J lost 8 bases, and 9 bases stayed unmatched. This CDR3 spans 15 amino acids. In DNA form, the CDR3 reads TGCGCCAGCAGCTTTCTCCGCCGGGAGGGGGATGAGCAGTTCTTC. The encoded protein is CASSFLRREGDEQFF.

V usage is TRBV29-1 and J usage is TRBJ1-6; 9 bases agree with TRBD1. With V trimmed by 6 bases and J by 7 bases, 4 bases remained unmatched. The CDR3 consists of 13 residues. Germline CDR1 and CDR2: SQVTM and ANQGSEA. DNA for the CDR3: TGCAGCGTAAGGACAGGGGAGAATTCACCCCTCCACTTT. It encodes CSVRTGENSPLHF.

The chain couples TRBV5-1 to TRBJ2-5, with D tentatively TRBD2 (5 bases). Trimming pared 0 bases from V and 3 bases from J, leaving 12 bases between. Germline loops: CDR1 SGHRS, CDR2 YFSETQ. The CDR3 has 15 amino acids. The CDR3 sequence is CASSLAGTRKETQYF. The CDR3 DNA follows: TGCGCCAGCAGCTTGGCCGGAACTAGGAAAGAGACCCAGTACTTC.

V gene TRBV5-1 combines with J gene TRBJ1-2, with D perhaps matching TRBD1 (6 bases). V dropped 0 bases and J dropped 8 bases, with 14 bases sitting between them. The CDR3 has 14 residues. Germline assignment: CDR1 SGHRS and CDR2 YFSETQ. CDR3 region: CASSLESGAGGYTF. The CDR3 DNA reads TGCGCCAGCAGCTTGGAGTCGGGGGCAGGAGGCTACACCTTC.

The chain employs TRBV6-5 and TRBJ2-7; tentatively, D is TRBD1 (5 bases). The ends were cut back, 7 bases at V and 4 bases at J, with 14 bases in the middle. The CDR3 consists of 13 residues. Per germline, CDR1 MNHEY and CDR2 SVGAGI. The CDR3 sequence is CASIGQGFYEQYF. The CDR3 DNA is TGTGCCAGCATCGGGCAGGGTTTTTACGAGCAGTACTTC.

This clone has a single count. CDR3 nucleotide sequence: TGTGCCAGCACCTCTCGGGGTAGCGGGAGTCACGGGGAGCTGTTTTTT. Encoded protein: CASTSRGSGSHGELFF. The rearrangement links TRBV6-8 to TRBJ2-2; TRBD2 matches 9 bases. In germline, CDR1 is MNHGY, CDR2 SAAAGT. The CDR3 totals 16 residues. Trimming at V came to 7 bases and at J to 7 bases, leaving 13 bases not matched to a gene.

This clone has just one count. This sequence joins TRBV6-5 and TRBJ2-1; the D gene is possibly TRBD2 (5 bases). Germline values: CDR1 MNHEY, CDR2 SVGAGI. CDR3 length: 13 amino acids. Trimming removed 10 bases from V and 0 bases from J, with 10 bases in between. The CDR3 coding sequence is TGTGCCACCCAAGGGAGCTCCTACAATGAGCAGTTCTTC. Translation: CATQGSSYNEQFF.

In this sample, this clone turned up a few times. The V and J genes are TRBV7-2 and TRBJ2-1; a possible D gene is TRBD1 (6 bases). The CDR3 covers 14 residues. CDR1 is SGHTA and CDR2 is FQGNSA in the germline V gene. Deletions cut 1 base from V and 9 bases from J, with 13 bases between. DNA of the CDR3: TGTGCCAGCAGCTTAGTTCTACAGGGTGGTGAGCAGTTCTTC. It specifies CASSLVLQGGEQFF.

The chain combines TRBV2 with TRBJ2-3; D gene ambiguous. The germline CDR1 and CDR2 sequences are SNHLY and FYNNEI. This CDR3 region has 14 residues. V was pared by 7 bases and J by 1 base, with 12 bases between. CDR3 nucleotides: TGTGCCAGCACCGACCTGAGACGCACAGATACGCAGTATTTT. Amino acid sequence: CASTDLRRTDTQYF.

The rearrangement uses TRBV29-1 and TRBJ2-1; 14 bases fit TRBD2. The J segment lost 9 bases and the V segment lost 7 bases, leaving 8 bases of the junction unmatched. The germline V gene encodes CDR1 SQVTM and CDR2 ANQGSEA. The CDR3 is made up of 14 amino acids. CDR3 amino acids: CSGGTSGSRSEQFF. The CDR3 nucleotides are TGCAGCGGAGGGACTAGCGGGAGTAGGAGTGAGCAGTTCTTC.

The chain couples TRBV2 to TRBJ2-5; the D gene is possibly TRBD1 (6 bases). CDR1 is SNHLY and CDR2 is FYNNEI in the germline V gene. CDR3 length: 15 residues. V was cut by 6 bases and J by 2 bases, with 16 bases left in between. The CDR3 here is CASRAGDLRQETQYF. The DNA for the CDR3 is TGTGCCAGCAGAGCAGGGGATTTGAGGCAAGAGACCCAGTACTTC.

This rearrangement joins TRBV2 to TRBJ1-2; D perhaps matches TRBD1 (5 bases). V lost 5 bases and J 1 base, leaving 17 bases between the germline ends. The CDR3 runs to 16 residues. CDR1 is SNHLY and CDR2 is FYNNEI in the germline V gene. CDR3 nucleotides: TGTGCCAGCAGTCCGTCCGACAGAACCGATAACTATGGCTACACCTTC. Translating it yields CASSPSDRTDNYGYTF.

The chain couples TRBV11-1 to TRBJ2-3, with D possibly called TRBD1 or TRBD2 (5 bases each). Germline V gene data show CDR1 as SGHAT and CDR2 as FQDESV (reference sequence). This CDR3 is built from 15 residues. Between the trimmed V and J ends, which lost 4 bases and 1 base, there was a span of 12 bases. The CDR3 nucleotides are TGTGCCAGCAGCTCCGTCCGGGACGGCACAGATACGCAGTATTTT. Translating it yields CASSSVRDGTDTQYF.

This clone was observed a handful of times. The gene calls are TRBV7-2 and TRBJ2-1; TRBD2 matches at 12 bases. Germline V CDR1 and CDR2: SGHTA, FQGNSA. The V segment lost 5 bases and the J segment 4 bases; nucleotides outside the gene matches: 9. The CDR3 consists of 17 residues. In DNA, the CDR3 is TGTGCCAGCAGCCAGAGACTAGCGGGAGTCTCATACAATGAGCAGTTCTTC. This translates into CASSQRLAGVSYNEQFF.

The chain carries TRBV3-1 (or the pseudogene TRBV3-2) and TRBJ1-5, with a weak D call TRBD1 (5 bases). Germline CDR1 and CDR2: LGHDT and YNNKEL (reference sequence). This CDR3 spans 14 amino acids. Trimming left V 1 base short and J 4 bases short, with 8 bases between. Here the CDR3 DNA reads TGTGCCAGCAGCCAAGTCGGGGGGAATCAGCCCCAGCATTTT. This translates into CASSQVGGNQPQHF.

The chain recombines TRBV7-8 with TRBJ2-1; D gene unclear. CDR1 and CDR2 from the germline V gene are SGHVS and FQNEAQ. CDR3 length: 17 amino acids. Trimming took 2 bases from V and 0 from J, leaving 14 bases between them. The CDR3: CASSLFPKASSYNEQFF. As DNA, the CDR3 is TGTGCCAGCAGCTTATTCCCAAAGGCCAGCTCCTACAATGAGCAGTTCTTC.

The chain recombines TRBV18 with TRBJ2-5, with D maybe TRBD1 (6 bases). The germline gives CDR1 KGHSH, CDR2 LQKENI. The length of the CDR3 is 14 residues. V lost 1 base and J 2 bases, leaving 8 bases between the germline ends. CDR3 loop: CASSPRQGQETQYF. The CDR3 DNA reads TGTGCCAGCTCACCACGGCAGGGGCAAGAGACCCAGTACTTC. The whole variable domain, filled in from reference TRBV18 and TRBJ2-5, reads NAGVMQNPRHLVRRRGQEARLRCSPMKGHSHVYWYRQLPEEGLKFMVYLQKENIIDESGMPKERFSAEFPKEGPSILRIQQVVRGDSAAYFCASSPRQGQETQYFGPGTRLLVL.

The chain uses TRBV6-5 and TRBJ2-5, with 7 positions matching TRBD1. The V gene end was trimmed by 4 bases and the J gene end by 0 bases; junction bases not matched to a gene: 8. Germline values: CDR1 MNHEY, CDR2 SVGAGI. There are 16 residues in the CDR3. Here the CDR3 reads CASSSPTGMNQETQYF. For the CDR3, the DNA is TGTGCCAGCAGTTCCCCGACAGGGATGAACCAAGAGACCCAGTACTTC.

The genes are TRBV6-5 and TRBJ1-1, with 7 bases identical to TRBD1. The CDR3 is 13 residues long. Germline V gene sequence: CDR1 MNHEY, CDR2 SVGAGI. The CDR3 sequence: CAVGRGATTEAFF. The CDR3 DNA is TGTGCAGTTGGCAGGGGGGCGACCACTGAAGCTTTCTTT.

The rearrangement joins TRBV5-1 to TRBJ2-5, with TRBD2 identical over 13 bases. After removal of 7 bases from V and 1 base from J, the junction contained 7 bases not matched to a gene. Looked up from germline, CDR1 is SGHRS and CDR2 is YFSETQ. This CDR3 comprises 16 residues. This CDR3 is CASQLGLAGRQETQYF. The CDR3 region has the DNA TGCGCCAGCCAACTGGGACTAGCGGGACGCCAAGAGACCCAGTACTTC. Complete variable domain (other parts from reference TRBV5-1 and TRBJ2-5): KAGVTQTPRYLIKTRGQQVTLSCSPISGHRSVSWYQQTPGQGLQFLFEYFSETQRNKGNFPGRFSGRQFSNSRSEMNVSTLELGDSALYLCASQLGLAGRQETQYFGPGTRLLVL.